The 12 T cell receptor beta chains in this list originate from one sample, sequenced in a study of identical twins. MiXCR, run by TCRdb on the 5' RACE reads, gives a single entry per CDR3 protein. The sample lists 200,000 to 250,000 distinct CDR3 sequences, roughly 7% occurring once. These sequences were also reported in another study, on yellow fever vaccine responses in identical twins.

The sample comprised memory (CD45RO+) T cells sorted from blood. The receptor set was obtained from a young woman in good health.

The rearrangement uses TRBV20-1 and TRBJ1-2; D is undetermined. This CDR3 region has 14 residues. Germline loops: CDR1 DFQATT, CDR2 SNEGSKA (reference sequence). V was cut by 1 base and J by 2 bases, with 11 bases left in between. The DNA of the CDR3 is TGCAGTGCTAGAGGGGGAGTAAACAACTATGGCTACACCTTC. Its translation is CSARGGVNNYGYTF.

The chain employs TRBV7-6 and TRBJ2-2, with D unclear. Trimming took 2 bases from V and 7 from J, leaving 8 bases between them. CDR1 is SGHVS, CDR2 FNYEAQ, per germline. The CDR3 totals 13 residues. The CDR3 DNA is TGTGCCAGCAGCTTAAATGTAGTCGGGGAGCTGTTTTTT. This encodes CASSLNVVGELFF.

The table lists this clonotype with many counts. Germline and junction disagree at one end, which may indicate a read error. The rearrangement joins TRBV6-1 to TRBJ2-3, with a weak D call TRBD1 (5 bases). The CDR3 loop spans 12 amino acids. Germline V gene data show CDR1 as MNHNS and CDR2 as SASEGT. CDR3 loop: CASTERQYKQYF. The CDR3 DNA follows: TGTGCCAGCACTGAACGACAGTACAAGCAGTATTTT.

This clonotype was found many times. The chain has TRBV10-2 and TRBJ2-2; no firm D call. The CDR3 spans 13 residues. Between the trimmed V and J ends, which lost 2 bases and 5 bases, there was a span of 6 bases. CDR1 and CDR2 from the germline V gene are WSHSY and SAAADI. For the CDR3, the DNA is TGCGCCAGCAGTGAGGTAGAGACCGGGGAGCTGTTTTTT. Translating it yields CASSEVETGELFF.

This clonotype was seen ten or more times. The chain recombines TRBV5-1 with TRBJ1-3, with D perhaps TRBD1 (5 bases). From germline, CDR1 is SGHRS and CDR2 YFSETQ. The CDR3 loop spans 16 amino acids. V was clipped by 4 bases and J by 0 bases, with 14 bases between them. The CDR3 sequence: CASSRDGTSSGNTIYF. The CDR3 coding sequence is TGCGCCAGCAGCCGGGACGGAACGAGCTCTGGAAACACCATATATTTT.

DNA for the CDR3: TGTGCCAGCAGTTTAGCGCTGGCTAGCGGGAGGGCGGGTGATACGCAGTATTTT. Translated, it gives CASSLALASGRAGDTQYF. The chain employs TRBV12-3 or TRBV12-4 and TRBJ2-3, with 12 nucleotides matching TRBD2. There are 18 residues in the CDR3. Germline trimming cut 0 bases from V and 6 bases from J; bases unmatched to any gene: 10.

This clonotype was detected many times. J is TRBJ2-7 and V is TRBV11-2, with a possible D match to TRBD1 (6 bases). Between the trimmed V and J ends, which lost 3 bases and 4 bases, there was a span of 16 bases. CDR3 size: 15 residues. Germline values: CDR1 SGHAT, CDR2 FQNNGV. The CDR3 sequence is CASSLVRDKKYEQYF. The CDR3 bases are TGTGCCAGCAGCTTGGTTCGGGACAAAAAATACGAGCAGTACTTC.

CDR3 in DNA: TGTGCCATCAGAGGGAGACAGTCCTACGAGCAGTACGTC. Translating it yields CAIRGRQSYEQYV. The chain combines TRBV10-3 with TRBJ2-7; D may match TRBD1 or TRBD2 (5 bases each). Germline lookup yields CDR1 ENHRY and CDR2 SYGVKD. The CDR3 extends over 13 amino acids. V lost 6 bases, J lost 1 base, and 10 bases lay in between.

Ten or more counts support this clonotype. The gene calls are TRBV5-1 and TRBJ2-4; maybe TRBD2 (6 bases). CDR1 is SGHRS, CDR2 YFSETQ, per germline. Trimming removed 3 bases from V and 5 bases from J, with 15 bases in between. The CDR3 has 15 amino acids. The CDR3 reads CASSYSGGVENIQYF. The CDR3 DNA reads TGCGCCAGCAGCTATAGCGGTGGTGTAGAAAACATTCAGTACTTC. Using reference TRBV5-1 and TRBJ2-4 for the parts outside the CDR3, the full variable domain is KAGVTQTPRYLIKTRGQQVTLSCSPISGHRSVSWYQQTPGQGLQFLFEYFSETQRNKGNFPGRFSGRQFSNSRSEMNVSTLELGDSALYLCASSYSGGVENIQYFGAGTRLSVL.

This clonotype appeared once. This may arise from a read error, as a much more abundant clone is one base away. The V call is TRBV29-1, the J call TRBJ2-2; weak D call: TRBD2 (5 bases). The CDR3 runs to 14 residues. CDR1 is SQVTM and CDR2 is ANQGSEA in the germline V gene. V was shortened by 4 bases and J by 5 bases, with 14 bases between the two germline ends. The CDR3 DNA reads TGCAGCGTTGGGTCTCTAGCTGAGACCGGGGAGCTGTTTTTT. The encoded protein is CSVGSLAETGELFF.

V usage is TRBV18 and J usage is TRBJ2-5, with no clear D. Germline V lookup: CDR1 KGHSH, CDR2 LQKENI. The CDR3 loop spans 13 amino acids. V dropped 3 bases and J dropped 2 bases, with 7 bases sitting between them. CDR3 bases: TGTGCCAGCTCACCGGTGGGGCAAGAGACCCAGTACTTC. Translation gives CASSPVGQETQYF.

This clonotype was recorded at least ten times. This chain links TRBV10-3 with TRBJ2-1; 11 positions agree with TRBD1. Germline values: CDR1 ENHRY, CDR2 SYGVKD. The CDR3 extends over 17 amino acids. V dropped 3 bases and J dropped 5; count of bases not matched to a gene: 9. The CDR3: CAISEGLGQGGNNEQFF. CDR3 DNA: TGTGCCATCAGTGAAGGTCTGGGACAGGGGGGAAACAATGAGCAGTTCTTC.